Included here is one T cell receptor (beta chain) sequence, with context. The specificity of this receptor is unknown. Base qualities were left out, and no much larger clone turns up one base away. TCRbeta CDR3 regions were amplified from genomic DNA using the immunoSEQ Assay, a bias-controlled multiplex PCR. Per the source publication's procedure: Within the assay, amplification of reference gene primers was used to estimate how many nucleated cells each sample contained. To quantify the absolute abundance of each unique TCRbeta CDR3 rearrangement, sequence reads were collapsed and filtered. For each sample, productive Simpson clonality was calculated by taking the square root of Simpson's diversity index across productive rearrangements. The clones in this table, taken by TCRdb from immuneACCESS, are in-frame only. Not every clone is retained; where verified, under half of the shortfall comes from an unresolved V gene, and the cause of the rest is unknown. Clonal size and the V and J genes are those of that table, whereas D and trimming came from the DNA. The sample table shows about 350,000 clones, and about nine tenths are seen once. The ten largest account for just under 7.5% of the sample.

The data originate from a study of blood T cell repertoires in COVID-19 (dated by TCRdb to the early 2020s). The study in broad terms: Collaborator samples came from the United States, Italy and Spain and covered acute and convalescent phases of COVID-19. The material from the prospective study consisted of cDNA or gDNA derived from T cells, B-cell-depleted T cells, or PBMCs. Subjects who had been exposed to COVID-19, were actively infected with it, or had recovered from it provided the deeply sampled blood TCRbeta repertoires that made up the dataset. The repertoires were made available in a free public database intended to serve as a resource for research on the immune response to SARS-CoV-2. The samples were drawn from two sources: the first 160 participants of the ongoing ImmuneRACE study, and approximately 1,300 subjects contributed by 6 global collaborators. Sample metadata almost always included a de-identified subject ID, COVID-19 status, age in years and sex. HLA class I and class II types, where available, came from metadata supplied by the sample provider rather than from assay-based typing.

General findings and caveats noted by the study authors: The quantity of clinical and demographic metadata differed by source and by participant and was supplied without curation.

One collaborating source in Seattle enrolled patients while the patients were actively infected and followed the patients over time throughout the course of disease. Each collaborating institution followed its own protocols to collect whole blood in K2EDTA tubes. For TCRbeta analysis, collaborators shipped samples in one of three forms: frozen whole blood, isolated PBMCs, or DNA extracted from either of those sample types. Taken from cysteine to phenylalanine, the CDR3 has 15 residues. Solely the CDR3 DNA is kept, with 45 bases framed from the first base. Sample: peripheral blood. The TCR sequence derives from a woman between 65 and 79 years old with COVID-19, enrolled during active disease. The rearrangement combines TRBV21-1 with TRBJ2-1; the D segment call TRBD1 is taken from the table without a DNA check. TRBV21-1 is an annotated pseudogene. The DNA sequence follows: TGTGCCAGCATCTCAGGGATATCTGGGGGCCATGAGCAGTTCTTC. This codes for CASISGISGGHEQFF.